The rows below give T cell receptor beta chains drawn from one sample of a study of identical twins. TCRdb recomputed calls from the 5' RACE reads with MiXCR, one row per CDR3 protein. The table records under 300,000 distinct CDR3 sequences, approximately 8.3% of them present only once. The sample was also linked to a second study, of yellow fever vaccine responses in identical twins.

Sequencing used CD8+ T cells sorted from blood. All receptors derive from a woman between 18 and 29 years old in good health. Both conserved end residues are part of each CDR3. D genes are given only for firm matches. Clone sizes are given selectively: once, few, many, or a class where the clone is expanded.

D	V	size	J	DNA	CDR3
-	TRBV12-3/TRBV12-4	many	TRBJ1-2	TGTGCCAGCAGTTTATCAACCGGGGGCCGCTATGGCTACACCTTC	CASSLSTGGRYGYTF
-	TRBV12-3/TRBV12-4	many	TRBJ2-5	TGTGCCAGCAGTTTAGAGGGCGGAGAGACCCAGTACTTC	CASSLEGGETQYF
TRBD2	TRBV11-2	-	TRBJ2-5	TGTGCCAGCAGCTTAGAGCTAGCGGGAAAAGAAGAGACCCAGTACTTC	CASSLELAGKEETQYF
-	TRBV5-1	-	TRBJ2-7	TGCGCCAGCAGCACCGGACGGGGATTTTACGAGCAGTACTTC	CASSTGRGFYEQYF
-	TRBV20-1	-	TRBJ2-1	TGCAGTGCTAAGGACATCTCCAACTCCTACAATGAGCAGTTCTTC	CSAKDISNSYNEQFF
TRBD2	TRBV12-3/TRBV12-4	many	TRBJ2-1	TGTGCCAGCAGACACGGCGGGGGGGCCTCCTACAATGAGCAGTTCTTC	CASRHGGGASYNEQFF
-	TRBV7-6	many	TRBJ2-1	TGTGCCAGCAGCTTAGGCCCGAGCTCCTACAATGAGCAGTTCTTC	CASSLGPSSYNEQFF
TRBD2	TRBV5-6	few	TRBJ2-7	TGTGCCAGCAGCTTGCGGGCGGGAGGGGACGAGCAGTACTTC	CASSLRAGGDEQYF
-	TRBV7-9	few	TRBJ1-6	TGTGCCAGCAGCACAGGGCTTGATTCACCCCTCCACTTT	CASSTGLDSPLHF
TRBD2	TRBV23-1	few	TRBJ2-3	TGCGCCAGCAGTGATACCGGGACTAGGGGCACAGATACGCAGTATTTT	CASSDTGTRGTDTQYF
-	TRBV28	few	TRBJ2-3	TGTGCCAGCAGTTTATTCCCAGGGGTATCAGATACGCAGTATTTT	CASSLFPGVSDTQYF
-	TRBV5-1	many	TRBJ2-7	TGCGCCAGCAGCATGGGACGGTATGACTACGAGCAGTACTTC	CASSMGRYDYEQYF
-	TRBV6-2/TRBV6-3	many	TRBJ2-7	TGTGCCAGCAGTTACTTAACAGGAGACAAACCCTACGAGCAGTACTTC	CASSYLTGDKPYEQYF
-	TRBV28	-	TRBJ2-1	TGTGCCAGCAGTACGAAACTAGAATACAATGAGCAGTTCTTC	CASSTKLEYNEQFF
-	TRBV6-2/TRBV6-3	few	TRBJ1-2	TGTGCCAGCAGTTACGGACTAGGGGCTTTTGGCTACACCTTC	CASSYGLGAFGYTF
-	TRBV20-1	few	TRBJ1-1	TGCAGTGCTAGAGATCAGTGGACAGCGGGTGAAGCTTTCTTT	CSARDQWTAGEAFF
TRBD2	TRBV6-5	many	TRBJ2-7	TGTGCCAGCAGTTACGGAGCGGGGGGCCCCGAGCAGTACTTC	CASSYGAGGPEQYF
TRBD1	TRBV9	-	TRBJ1-3	TGTGCCAGCGGACCCCAGGGGACAGCCTCTGGAAACACCATATATTTT	CASGPQGTASGNTIYF
-	TRBV29-1	many	TRBJ2-3	TGCAGCGTTGATTCAGTTCCCGGGGGCCTTTCTGCAGATACGCAGTATTTT	CSVDSVPGGLSADTQYF
TRBD1	TRBV6-1	-	TRBJ2-7	TGTGCCAGCAGGGACCCCGGACAGGGGTTCTCCTACGAGCAGTACTTC	CASRDPGQGFSYEQYF
-	TRBV20-1	few	TRBJ2-3	TGCAGTGCTAGAGATCTTAAGGGCATCACAGATACGCAGTATTTT	CSARDLKGITDTQYF
TRBD2	TRBV4-1	few	TRBJ2-1	TGCGCCAGCAGCCAAAGGTTTAGCGGGATAGACAATGAGCAGTTCTTC	CASSQRFSGIDNEQFF
TRBD2	TRBV7-9	-	TRBJ2-1	TGTGCCAGCAGCTCGGCCTTCCGGGACTATCAGTTCTTC	CASSSAFRDYQFF
-	TRBV15	many	TRBJ2-1	TGTGCCACCAGCAGAGATTCGACGGCCGGGACGAAATACAATGAGCAGTTCTTC	CATSRDSTAGTKYNEQFF
TRBD2	TRBV6-5	-	TRBJ2-1	TGTGCCAGCAGTTACGGGGGGGGCTCCTACAATGAGCAGTTCTTC	CASSYGGGSYNEQFF
TRBD2	TRBV7-8	-	TRBJ2-3	TGTGCCAGCAGCCCCCTCGGACTAGCGGGGTCATATGATACGCAGTATTTT	CASSPLGLAGSYDTQYF